These 8 T cell receptor beta chains were sequenced from one sample in a study of spatial heterogeneity in lung cancer. TCRdb reprocessed the 5' RACE reads with MiXCR, giving one entry per CDR3 protein. The sample contains around 40,000 distinct CDR3 sequences, 5.2% of which appear only once. Documented time point: sample taken at primary tumor resection. TCRs were sequenced from unsorted whole RNA of tumor, nontumor lung or PBMC. The sequences come from PBMCs, collected at surgery. The receptors here all came from a female donor with early-stage non-small cell lung cancer.

This clonotype was detected ten times or more. J is TRBJ2-7 and V is TRBV20-1; 7 bases are shared with TRBD1. Per germline, CDR1 DFQATT and CDR2 SNEGSKA (reference sequence). The CDR3 has 15 amino acids. V lost 3 bases and J lost 0; bases outside the gene matches: 8. The CDR3 sequence is CSASSLTGLSYEQYF. The CDR3 DNA reads as TGCAGTGCTAGTTCCTTGACAGGGCTCTCCTACGAGCAGTACTTC.

The V call is TRBV12-3 or TRBV12-4, the J call TRBJ1-1; 7 bases are shared with TRBD1. The CDR3 is 15 residues long. With V trimmed by 6 bases and J by 4 bases, 11 bases remained unmatched. The CDR3 DNA reads as TGTGCCAGCAGACCCCAACGGGCAGGGGGCACTGAAGCTTTCTTT. As protein: CASRPQRAGGTEAFF.

This clonotype was picked up many times. This chain joins TRBV2 and TRBJ2-1; a possible D gene is TRBD2 (6 bases). Trimming pared 6 bases from V and 7 bases from J, leaving 16 bases between. Germline V lookup: CDR1 SNHLY, CDR2 FYNNEI. CDR3 length: 14 residues. The CDR3 bases are TGTGCCAGCAGCTCCTCCGGGGAGGTAAATGAGCAGTTCTTC. It encodes CASSSSGEVNEQFF.

The J gene is TRBJ2-1, the V gene TRBV5-1; D is uncertain. V lost 6 bases and J 7 bases, leaving 14 bases between the germline ends. Germline V gene data show CDR1 as SGHRS and CDR2 as YFSETQ. The CDR3 loop spans 13 amino acids. The CDR3 nucleotides read TGCGCCAGCACCACTATGACCCCGAATGAGCAGTTCTTC. It specifies CASTTMTPNEQFF.

The J gene is TRBJ2-5, the V gene TRBV12-5; D not resolved. The V end was cut by 2 bases, the J end by 5 bases, with 3 bases between. Germline V lookup: CDR1 LGHNT, CDR2 FRNRAP. There are 11 residues in the CDR3. CDR3 loop: CASGLTETQYF. For the CDR3, the DNA is TGTGCTAGTGGTTTGACCGAGACCCAGTACTTC.

The chain uses TRBV6-5 and TRBJ1-4; D is unclear. This CDR3 contains 15 residues. The germline gives CDR1 MNHEY, CDR2 SVGAGI. Between the trimmed V and J ends, which lost 0 bases and 4 bases, there was a span of 9 bases. CDR3 in amino acids: CASSYSGPLNEKLFF. As DNA, the CDR3 is TGTGCCAGCAGTTACTCAGGGCCGCTTAATGAAAAACTGTTTTTT.

Many counts were recorded for this clonotype. The rearrangement uses TRBV3-1 and TRBJ2-7, with D unresolved. The CDR3 sequence is 14 residues long. The V and J ends lost 3 bases and 2 bases respectively, with 11 bases between them. Germline lookup yields CDR1 LGHDT and CDR2 YNNKEL (reference sequence). In nucleotides, the CDR3 is TGTGCCAGCAGCCATGGCCAGGCCCCCTACGAGCAGTACTTC. Protein product: CASSHGQAPYEQYF.

This clonotype was found many times. The chain employs TRBV10-3 and TRBJ1-1; TRBD1 matches 8 bases. In germline, CDR1 is ENHRY, CDR2 SYGVKD. J lost 3 bases, V lost 8 bases, and 11 bases had no gene match. This CDR3 comprises 15 residues. Written as DNA, the CDR3 is TGTGCCATCCTGGACAGGGAGGGAGGGCACACTGAAGCTTTCTTT. Amino acid sequence: CAILDREGGHTEAFF.